A selection of T cell receptor beta chains follows, all from one sample in a study of blood T cell repertoires in COVID-19. Data came from immunoSEQ multiplex PCR; TCRdb stores just in-frame clones and leaves some out. The repertoire has 95,000 to 150,000 clones, roughly 85% of them found once; the top ten carry approximately 10%. Sequencing used peripheral blood. The receptor set was obtained from a man older than 75 with acute or convalescent COVID-19. The CDR3 runs from the conserved cysteine through the conserved F or W. D genes are given only for firm matches. For some rows the clone size is stated as once, few or many, or as a class when expanded; others skip it.

-	-	TRBJ2-7	TRBV12-5	CASGPSGGAAYEQYF	TGTGCTAGTGGTCCATCCGGAGGGGCAGCCTACGAGCAGTACTTC
-	TRBD1	TRBJ2-1	TRBV6-6	CASSARGQVYNEQFF	TGTGCCAGCAGTGCCAGGGGACAGGTCTACAATGAGCAGTTCTTC
few	-	TRBJ2-3	TRBV7-9	CASSLAVTGSTDTQYF	TGTGCCAGCAGCTTAGCCGTAACCGGGAGCACAGATACGCAGTATTTT
-	-	TRBJ2-3	TRBV9	CASKRGGSSSTDTQYF	TGTGCCAGCAAGAGGGGGGGTAGCTCTAGCACAGATACGCAGTATTTT
-	-	TRBJ2-7	TRBV4-3	CASSQDFLTPRDEQYF	TGCGCCAGCAGCCAAGATTTTTTGACTCCTCGGGACGAGCAGTACTTC
-	-	TRBJ1-6	TRBV6-1	CASSATGGISFSGSPLHF	TGTGCCAGCAGTGCTACTGGGGGCATAAGCTTTTCCGGTTCACCCCTCCACTTT
-	TRBD1	TRBJ2-7	TRBV9	CASSAGDRAYEQYF	TGTGCCAGCAGCGCCGGGGACAGGGCTTACGAGCAGTACTTC
-	-	TRBJ1-1	TRBV10-3	CAIRGRDEANTEAFF	TGTGCCATCAGGGGCAGGGATGAAGCGAACACTGAAGCTTTCTTT
few	-	TRBJ2-7	TRBV9	CASSPGHQYEQYF	TGTGCCAGCAGCCCGGGACACCAATACGAGCAGTACTTC
-	TRBD1	TRBJ1-6	TRBV3-1/TRBV3-2	CASRHDRANSPLHF	TGTGCCAGCAGGCACGACAGGGCAAATTCACCCCTCCACTTT
-	-	TRBJ1-2	TRBV10-2	CASSEDRNYGYTF	TGCGCCAGCAGCGAGGACAGAAACTATGGCTACACCTTC
few	-	TRBJ2-6	TRBV6-6	CASSYSGGAGANVLTF	TGTGCCAGCAGTTACTCAGGAGGGGCGGGGGCCAACGTCCTGACTTTC
once	-	TRBJ2-3	TRBV6-5	CASSSGQARTDTQYF	TGTGCCAGCAGTTCCGGCCAGGCCCGCACAGATACGCAGTATTTT